This TCR beta chain was identified during a study of graft-versus-host responses after intestinal transplantation. The CDR3 consists of 14 residues. CDR1 and CDR2 (germline): SGHTS, YDEGEE. V was shortened by 4 bases and J by 9 bases, with 18 bases between the two germline ends. A note on this clone: Its matching antigen is unknown.

Data came from immunoSEQ multiplex PCR; TCRdb stores just in-frame clones and leaves some out. The sample carries some 90,000 clones, roughly 80% recorded once. This chain uses TRBV5-8 with TRBJ2-3; D might be TRBD2 (6 bases). The source material was unstimulated CD4+ T cells sorted from spleen or lymph node cells, sampled before intestinal transplant. The origin of this receptor is a human donor who received an intestinal transplant. DNA of the CDR3: TGTGCCAGCAGCGCGGGCCAACCGGGAGAAACGCAGTATTTT. This translates into CASSAGQPGETQYF.